This T cell receptor beta chain came from a study of shared clonotypes between healthy human individuals. Whole-study findings and limits: Only blood was sampled, and tissue TCR repertoires likely differ from blood ones.

This clone appeared a single time. What it binds is unknown. The CDR3 totals 18 residues. Germline values: CDR1 SGHTS, CDR2 YDEGEE. V gave up 4 bases and J gave up 5 bases; unmatched junction bases: 16. The genomic DNA of each subset was split evenly across several immunoSEQ plates. Using immunoSEQ multiplex PCR, the repertoire was profiled, and TCRdb retains in-frame clones only, with some absent. In the table there are about 330,000 clones, roughly 84% of which are singletons. The source of this sequence is a man between 18 and 35 years old in good health. What was sequenced was memory CD8+ T cells sorted from blood. The subset was: CD45RO+ cells pooled with CCR7-negative TemRA cells. This chain connects TRBV5-8 to TRBJ2-1; 9 bases match TRBD2. CDR3 residues: CASSTRWGGLAGNNEQFF. DNA for the CDR3: TGTGCCAGCAGCACCCGTTGGGGTGGGCTAGCGGGAAACAATGAGCAGTTCTTC.